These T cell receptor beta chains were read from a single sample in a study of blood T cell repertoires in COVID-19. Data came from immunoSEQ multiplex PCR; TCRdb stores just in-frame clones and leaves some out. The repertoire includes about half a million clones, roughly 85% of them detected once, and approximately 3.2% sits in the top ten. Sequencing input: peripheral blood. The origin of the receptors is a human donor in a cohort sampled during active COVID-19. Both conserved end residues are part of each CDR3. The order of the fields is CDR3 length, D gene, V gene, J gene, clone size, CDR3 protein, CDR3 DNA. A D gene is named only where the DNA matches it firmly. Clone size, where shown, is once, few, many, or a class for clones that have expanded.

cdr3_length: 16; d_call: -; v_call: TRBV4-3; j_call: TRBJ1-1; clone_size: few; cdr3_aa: CASSQDGVGDDTEAFF; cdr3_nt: TGCGCCAGCAGCCAAGATGGGGTAGGGGATGACACTGAAGCTTTCTTT
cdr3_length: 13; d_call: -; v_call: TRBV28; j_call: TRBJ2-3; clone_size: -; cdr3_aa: CASRRSVADTQYF; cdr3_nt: TGTGCCAGCAGGCGGAGCGTGGCAGATACGCAGTATTTT
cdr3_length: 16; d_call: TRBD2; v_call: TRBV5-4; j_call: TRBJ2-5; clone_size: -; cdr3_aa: CASSLAWGGEQETQYF; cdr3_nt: TGTGCCAGCAGCTTGGCCTGGGGGGGGGAACAAGAGACCCAGTACTTC
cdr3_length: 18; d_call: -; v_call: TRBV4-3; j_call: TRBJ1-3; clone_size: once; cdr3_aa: CASSQDLVQGNSGNTIYF; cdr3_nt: TGCGCCAGCAGCCAAGATCTCGTTCAGGGTAACTCTGGAAACACCATATATTTT
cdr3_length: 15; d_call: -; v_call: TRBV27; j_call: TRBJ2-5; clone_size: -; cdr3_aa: CASSLSVQGQETQYF; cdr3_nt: TGTGCCAGCAGTTTATCTGTCCAGGGGCAAGAGACCCAGTACTTC
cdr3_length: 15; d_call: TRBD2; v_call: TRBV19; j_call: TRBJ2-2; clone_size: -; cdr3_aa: CASSISGMGTGELFF; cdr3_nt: TGTGCCAGTAGTATCAGCGGGATGGGGACCGGGGAGCTGTTTTTT
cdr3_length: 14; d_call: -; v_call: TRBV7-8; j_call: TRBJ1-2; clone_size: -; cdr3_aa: CASSLEGLNYGYTF; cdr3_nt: TGTGCCAGCAGCTTGGAGGGTTTGAACTATGGCTACACCTTC
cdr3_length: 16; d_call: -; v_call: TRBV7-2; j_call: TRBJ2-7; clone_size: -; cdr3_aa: CASSPRGAPSSYEQYF; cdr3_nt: TGTGCCAGCAGCCCCCGGGGAGCGCCCAGCTCCTACGAGCAGTACTTC
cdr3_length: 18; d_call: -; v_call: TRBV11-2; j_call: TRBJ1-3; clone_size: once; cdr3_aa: CASSLFAAGEPSGNTIYF; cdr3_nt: TGTGCCAGCAGCTTGTTCGCTGCGGGGGAACCCTCTGGAAACACCATATATTTT
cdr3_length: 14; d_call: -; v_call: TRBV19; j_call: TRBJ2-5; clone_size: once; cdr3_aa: CASSMGRGWETQYF; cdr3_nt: TGTGCCAGTAGTATGGGCAGGGGTTGGGAGACCCAGTACTTC
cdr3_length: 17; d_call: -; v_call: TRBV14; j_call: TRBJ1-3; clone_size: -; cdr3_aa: CASSQDWAGSSGNTIYF; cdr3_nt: TGTGCCAGCAGCCAAGATTGGGCGGGATCCTCTGGAAACACCATATATTTT
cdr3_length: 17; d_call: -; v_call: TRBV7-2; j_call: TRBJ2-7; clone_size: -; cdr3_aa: CASSLSGGEAHSYEQYF; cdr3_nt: TGTGCCAGCAGCTTAAGCGGAGGGGAGGCCCACTCCTACGAGCAGTACTTC
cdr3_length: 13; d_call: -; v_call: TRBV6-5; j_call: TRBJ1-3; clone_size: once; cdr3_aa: CASTRGAGNTIYF; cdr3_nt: TGTGCCAGCACCCGGGGGGCTGGAAACACCATATATTTT
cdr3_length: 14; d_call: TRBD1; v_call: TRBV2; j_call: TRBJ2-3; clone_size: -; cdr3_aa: CASSVSQGEDTQYF; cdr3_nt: TGTGCCAGCAGTGTATCCCAGGGGGAGGATACGCAGTATTTT
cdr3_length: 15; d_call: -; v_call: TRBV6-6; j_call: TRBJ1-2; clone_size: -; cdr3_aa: CASSYSRSANYGYTF; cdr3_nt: TGTGCCAGCAGTTACTCAAGGAGCGCTAACTATGGCTACACCTTC
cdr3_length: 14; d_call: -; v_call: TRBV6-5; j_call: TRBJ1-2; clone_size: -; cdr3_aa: CATTSRRGNYGYTF; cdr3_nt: TGTGCCACCACTTCCAGACGGGGAAACTATGGCTACACCTTC
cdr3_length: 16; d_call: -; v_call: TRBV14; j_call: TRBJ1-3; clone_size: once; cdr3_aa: CASSWREDISGNTIYF; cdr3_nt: TGTGCCAGCAGCTGGAGGGAGGACATATCTGGAAACACCATATATTTT
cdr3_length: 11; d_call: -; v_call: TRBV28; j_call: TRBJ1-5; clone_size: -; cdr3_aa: CASSSSQAQHF; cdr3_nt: TGTGCCAGCAGTTCGAGTCAGGCCCAGCATTTT
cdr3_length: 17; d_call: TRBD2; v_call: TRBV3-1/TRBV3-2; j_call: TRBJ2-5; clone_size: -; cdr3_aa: CASSQASPLADQETQYF; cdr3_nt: TGTGCCAGCAGCCAAGCTTCCCCACTAGCGGACCAAGAGACCCAGTACTTC
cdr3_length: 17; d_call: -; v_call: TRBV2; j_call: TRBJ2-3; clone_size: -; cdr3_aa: CASSAPDRLIYTDTQYF; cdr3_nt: TGTGCCAGCAGCGCCCCCGACAGATTAATATACACAGATACGCAGTATTTT
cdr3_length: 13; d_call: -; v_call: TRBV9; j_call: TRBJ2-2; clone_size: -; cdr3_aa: CASSFKGAGELFF; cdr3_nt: TGTGCCAGCAGCTTTAAGGGGGCCGGGGAGCTGTTTTTT
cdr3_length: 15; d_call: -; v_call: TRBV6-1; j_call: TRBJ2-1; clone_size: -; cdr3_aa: CASSEIWGTINEQFF; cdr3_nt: TGTGCCAGCAGTGAAATTTGGGGGACAATTAATGAGCAGTTCTTC
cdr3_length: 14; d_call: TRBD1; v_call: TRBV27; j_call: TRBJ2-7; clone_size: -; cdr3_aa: CASSSTGASYEQYF; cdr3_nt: TGTGCCAGCAGTTCAACAGGGGCATCCTACGAGCAGTACTTC
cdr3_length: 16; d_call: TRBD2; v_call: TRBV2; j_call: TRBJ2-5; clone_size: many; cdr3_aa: CASSGTSGSVGETQYF; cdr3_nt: TGTGCCAGCAGTGGGACTAGCGGGAGTGTAGGGGAGACCCAGTACTTC
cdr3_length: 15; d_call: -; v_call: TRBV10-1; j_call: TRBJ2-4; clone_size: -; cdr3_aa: CASRDSRGAKNIQYF; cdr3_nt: TGCGCCAGCAGGGACTCACGGGGGGCCAAAAACATTCAGTACTTC
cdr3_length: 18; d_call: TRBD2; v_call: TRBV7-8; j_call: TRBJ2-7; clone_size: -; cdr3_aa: CASSPYTLGRESSYEQYF; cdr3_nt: TGTGCCAGCAGCCCCTACACCCTCGGGAGGGAGAGCTCCTACGAGCAGTACTTC
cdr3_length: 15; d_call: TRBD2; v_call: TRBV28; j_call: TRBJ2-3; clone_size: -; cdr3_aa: CATGTSGRRTDTQYF; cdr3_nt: TGTGCCACCGGGACTAGCGGGAGGCGCACAGATACGCAGTATTTT
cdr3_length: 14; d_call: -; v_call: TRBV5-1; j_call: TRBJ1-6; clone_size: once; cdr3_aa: CASSFGLGDSPLHF; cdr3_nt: TGCGCCAGCAGCTTCGGGCTGGGAGATTCACCCCTCCACTTT
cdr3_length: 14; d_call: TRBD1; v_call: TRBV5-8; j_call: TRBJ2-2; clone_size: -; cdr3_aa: CASDFRGPGGELFF; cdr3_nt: TGTGCCAGCGACTTCAGGGGGCCCGGCGGGGAGCTGTTTTTT
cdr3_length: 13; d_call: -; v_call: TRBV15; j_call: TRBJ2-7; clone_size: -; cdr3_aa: CATSRLAGYEQYF; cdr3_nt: TGTGCCACCAGCAGACTAGCCGGCTACGAGCAGTACTTC
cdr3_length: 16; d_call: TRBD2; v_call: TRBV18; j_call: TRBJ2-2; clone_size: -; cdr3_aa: CASSSGLAGVAGELFF; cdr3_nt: TGTGCCAGCTCATCCGGACTAGCGGGAGTCGCCGGGGAGCTGTTTTTT
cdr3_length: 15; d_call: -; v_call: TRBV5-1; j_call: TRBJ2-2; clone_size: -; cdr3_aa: CASSLAMRGTGELFF; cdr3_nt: TGCGCCAGCAGCTTGGCCATGCGGGGAACCGGGGAGCTGTTTTTT
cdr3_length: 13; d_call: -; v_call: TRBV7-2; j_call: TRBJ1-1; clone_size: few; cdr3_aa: CATSWGVNTEAFF; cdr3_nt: TGTGCCACCTCCTGGGGAGTGAACACTGAAGCTTTCTTT
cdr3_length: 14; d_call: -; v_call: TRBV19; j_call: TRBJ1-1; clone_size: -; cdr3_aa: CASGGSARTTEAFF; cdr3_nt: TGTGCCAGTGGGGGGTCAGCCCGCACCACTGAAGCTTTCTTT
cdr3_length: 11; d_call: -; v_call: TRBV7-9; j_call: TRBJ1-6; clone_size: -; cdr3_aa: CATQTDSPLHF; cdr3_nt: TGTGCCACCCAGACAGATTCACCCCTCCACTTT
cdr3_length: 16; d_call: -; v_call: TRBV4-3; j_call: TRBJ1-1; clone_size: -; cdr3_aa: CASSQDVARGNTEAFF; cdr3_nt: TGCGCCAGCAGCCAAGATGTGGCCAGGGGGAACACTGAAGCTTTCTTT
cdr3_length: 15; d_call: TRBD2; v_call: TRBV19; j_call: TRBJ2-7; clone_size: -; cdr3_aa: CASSLGLASSYEQYF; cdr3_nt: TGTGCCAGTAGTTTGGGACTAGCGAGCTCCTACGAGCAGTACTTC
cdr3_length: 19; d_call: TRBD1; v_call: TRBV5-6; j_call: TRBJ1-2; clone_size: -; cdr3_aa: CASSFLYGTGRALDYGYTF; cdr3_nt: TGTGCCAGCAGCTTCCTTTACGGGACAGGAAGGGCACTAGACTATGGCTACACCTTC
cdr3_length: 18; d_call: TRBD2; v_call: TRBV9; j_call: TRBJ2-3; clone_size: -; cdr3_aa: CASSVREGLSSSTDTQYF; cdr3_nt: TGTGCCAGCAGCGTCAGGGAGGGTCTCTCCTCTAGCACAGATACGCAGTATTTT
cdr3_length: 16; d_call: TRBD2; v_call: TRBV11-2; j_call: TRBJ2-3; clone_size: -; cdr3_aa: CASSRTSGSSTDTQYF; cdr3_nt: TGTGCCAGCAGCCGGACTAGCGGGAGTAGCACAGATACGCAGTATTTT
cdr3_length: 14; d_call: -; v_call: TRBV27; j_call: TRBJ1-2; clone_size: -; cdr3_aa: CASSLAGWDYGYTF; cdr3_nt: TGTGCCAGCAGTCTGGCAGGGTGGGACTATGGCTACACCTTC
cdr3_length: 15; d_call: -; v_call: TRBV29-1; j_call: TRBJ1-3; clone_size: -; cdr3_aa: CSVEDLNNPGNTIYF; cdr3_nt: TGCAGCGTTGAAGATTTGAACAACCCTGGAAACACCATATATTTT
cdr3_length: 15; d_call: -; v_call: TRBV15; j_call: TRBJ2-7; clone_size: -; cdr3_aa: CATSLPRGPSYEQYF; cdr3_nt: TGTGCCACCTCCCTTCCCAGGGGTCCCTCCTACGAGCAGTACTTC